This T cell receptor (beta chain) is from a study of cytomegalovirus exposure and HLA in healthy donors (dated by TCRdb to about 2017). Study-wide context: In an earlier analysis of under 750 of the donors, approximately 300 Gb of sequence data and 90 million to 120 million unique TCR beta sequences from 180 million or so T cells were reported. An early release that covered several hundred HLA-typed donors contained around 300 gigabases of sequencing data and tens of millions of unique TCR sequences. Of the 300 to 400 genotyped donors, approximately 80% fell in the genetic ancestry cluster associated with self-reported Caucasian donors. The study aimed to test whether cataloging public T cell receptors could reveal signatures of past pathogen exposure. Using immunosequencing, the study profiled T cell repertoires from approximately 700 subjects and related those repertoires to cytomegalovirus serostatus. Along with the 666-subject first cohort, a separate validation cohort of over a hundred different subjects was used. High-throughput TCR immunosequencing, statistical association of individual TCRs with disease status, and machine learning were combined to predict cytomegalovirus infection status. In a later analysis, previously published TCR beta repertoires from 666 donors were re-analyzed and high-resolution HLA genotyping was added so that TCR occurrence patterns could be studied. The later analysis used no new phenotypic data to find candidate immune exposures, relying instead on TCR beta sequences and their occurrence across donors. An earlier analysis of several hundred of the donors applied high-throughput TCR beta sequencing to assess whether each TCR beta V gene segment acted as functional or pseudogenic. Donor age, sex, ethnicity and CMV serostatus were compiled alongside the repertoire data. A later genetic analysis took genome-wide SNP genotypes for about 55% of the roughly 700 donors and used that subset as a discovery cohort. All discovery cohort repertoires had been generated on a single sequencing platform. Class I and class II HLA loci were covered by the typing at four-digit resolution. Typing coverage varied by locus: roughly 629-640 donors for A, B, C, DRB1 and DQB1; around 560 for DQA1; more than 600 for DPA1; 400 to 480 for DPB1. A handful of DR-DQ haplotypes were handled as single units for association and clustering because linkage in the cohort was strong. Among some 400 genotyped donors of the cohort, an average of approximately 240,000 unique TCR beta nucleotide sequences was sequenced per donor, of which approximately 19% were non-productive.

The method behind the library was the immunoSEQ multiplex PCR assay. For the multiplex PCR, a mixture combining 60 forward primers for TCR Vbeta segments and 13 reverse primers for TCR Jbeta segments was used. A multiplex PCR assay on genomic DNA amplified the CDR3 region of rearranged TCR beta genes. Amplified TCR beta libraries were sequenced as 87-base-pair reads on the Illumina HiSeq System. The authors' analysis ran thus. A later analysis counted approximately 76 million unique TCR beta chains across the 670 or so repertoires, and 9.5 million to 11 million of these chains were shared by at least two donors. A nearest-neighbor algorithm error-corrected the raw reads and collapsed the reads into unique sequences, merging closely related sequences to remove PCR and sequencing errors. V, D and J gene segments were assigned by aligning CDR3 sequences to IMGT reference sequences. For a sequence to be retained, a match of at least six nucleotides was required to both a V gene segment and a J gene segment. Rearrangements were classified as productive when the CDR3 lacked stop codons and remained in frame with V and J, and all other rearrangements were classified as non-productive. Following IMGT convention, CDR3 was defined as the stretch from the second conserved V-encoded cysteine up to the conserved J-encoded phenylalanine. Sequences without an unambiguous match to a single V gene segment were excluded from the earlier analysis of about 640 of the donors. An earlier analysis of almost 600 of the donors classified V segments as functional when productive rearrangements were above 56.7% and as segregating when the standard deviation between donors was above 5%. A statistical classification framework was built for diagnosing cytomegalovirus status from the catalog of TCR beta chain sequences. V and J gene assignment, in a later analysis, came from comparing TCR nucleotide sequences with IMGT/GENE-DB human TR gene sequences. A later analysis assigned CDR3 sequences and most-parsimonious VDJ recombination scenarios with the TCRdist pipeline. In a later analysis, every TCR beta chain was defined by the combination of its CDR3 amino acid sequence and its V-gene family, and reads without a unique V-gene family were dropped. In a later analysis, approximately 640 highly shared, low-generation-probability nucleotide sequences were removed to address suspected cross-contamination and a sequencing artifact. In a later analysis, a clonal expansion index for each public chain was calculated from normalized within-repertoire ranks of inferred template counts. In a later analysis, generation probabilities were computed using a VDJ recombination model fitted to out-of-frame rearrangements, and the results were checked against IGoR. In a later analysis, hypergeometric tests were used to score TCR-TCR, TCR-HLA and TCR-CMV co-occurrence, with a repertoire-size bias correction applied to TCR pairs. In a later analysis, false discovery rates were estimated by permuting HLA or CMV assignments 20 times. A later analysis grouped co-occurring TCRs with DBSCAN, adding TCRdist sequence similarity when clustering within HLA-allele-positive subsets. For co-occurrence clustering, repertoires with fewer than 30,000 or more than 120,000 public chains were excluded, along with 5 or 6 repertoires with anomalous nucleotide sharing. TCRdb provides this immuneACCESS table in a form limited to in-frame rearrangements. Some clones are lacking; in checked studies, under half of them reflect an unresolved V gene, and why the rest are absent is not known. V and J calls and clone size are those listed in that table; D and trimming were worked out from the DNA. The table for this sample lists around 90,000 clones; approximately 86% of them were counted only once. Around a tenth of the sample goes to the ten largest clones.

The cohort consisted of 670 or so healthy bone marrow donors. At the time of sampling, every cohort member was nominally healthy, though immune exposures that went unrecorded were likely present. The donor was CMV seropositive and was included in the group of 290 or so seropositive cohort members. A peripheral blood sample was provided by each donor, and peripheral blood mononuclear cells were used for TCR beta sequencing. The Qiagen DNeasy Blood Extraction Kit was used to extract genomic DNA from the blood cell samples. From its cysteine to its phenylalanine, the CDR3 spans 17 amino acids. The CDR3 DNA has 51 bases and is translated from base 1. The germline V gene (reference sequence) specifies MNHEY as CDR1 and SMNVEV as CDR2. Ends trimmed: V by 7 bases, J by 3 bases; bases unmatched to a gene: 12. Overall study outcomes, separate from this receptor: In a later analysis, most CMV-associated TCR beta chains were found to appear HLA-restricted, with HLA associations seemingly driven largely by CMV exposure. In an earlier analysis of 587 of the donors, most TCR beta V segments were observed in productive rearrangements about 87% or about 30% of the time, broadly matching IMGT annotations. The authors suggested that the approach could potentially be extended to other disease states and immunological phenotypes. A later analysis found that HLA-associated TCR beta chains were more clonally expanded and had lower generation probabilities than equally common non-associated chains. In this cohort, only TCR beta chains were sequenced, and detectable features were limited by the absence of alpha or paired-chain data. Sequencing depth was assumed to be roughly uniform across donors in the presence/absence analyses, though that assumption may not hold. A later genetic analysis reported fewer N-insertions in productive TCRs among donors in an Asian-associated ancestry cluster than the roughly 700-donor mean. In the study, approximately 150 TCR beta chains were listed as associated with cytomegalovirus. At a false discovery rate of 0.05, a later analysis linked some 17,000 TCR beta sequences to specific HLA alleles. Correlated functional status among segregating V segments might be attributable to linkage disequilibrium, but an unknown experimental factor could not be ruled out. In a later genetic analysis, a missense DCLRE1C variant was associated with V-gene and J-gene trimming of TCR beta chains, and the association was replicated in an independent cohort. The classifier was reported to diagnose cytomegalovirus status with high specificity and sensitivity in both the original and validation cohorts. According to a later analysis, TCR association rates differed among HLA loci, with DRB1 alleles showing the most associated TCRs and HLA-C alleles showing the fewest. Because some donors lacked HLA typing at each locus, the association tests relied only on the typed subset. Some IMGT-functional V segments, including TRBV6-2 and TRBV6-3, could not be told apart with the 87-base-pair reads, so those segments were excluded. A further reported finding was that TCR beta sequences accurately predicted the HLA-A and HLA-B alleles for most subjects in the first cohort. Because counts were too low, 15 to 20 rarely observed V segments, including chromosome 9 orphons, were left out of the earlier analysis of roughly 600 of the donors. According to a later analysis, parvovirus B19, influenza, CMV and Epstein-Barr virus appeared linked to several top co-occurrence clusters. Most TCR sequences were seen in very few donors, while some public TCRs were found in many individuals. A cluster of highly shared sequence variants was judged likely to be a technical artifact of the sequencing pipeline. For the cohort, immune exposure information was limited to CMV serostatus. Assigning TCR associations to individual alleles was difficult when HLA alleles, especially DR and DQ, strongly co-occurred. A few of the identified cytomegalovirus-associated TCR beta chains were confirmed in vitro to be specific for cytomegalovirus antigens.

About this clone: It has no known antigen specificity. No much larger clonotype is one base removed from it; base qualities were not supplied.

The sequence was obtained from a man aged 30 to 39 in good health and CMV-seropositive. Sample: PBMCs. This chain is built from TRBV27 and TRBJ2-1; 10 bases in between match TRBD2. The DNA reads as follows: TGTGCCAGCAAAGGGCTAGCGGGAGAGTCTCGCTACAATGAGCAGTTCTTC. Its protein reads: CASKGLAGESRYNEQFF.